This entry lists 5 T cell receptor beta chains sequenced from one sample in a study of T cell responses to AZD1222 COVID-19 vaccine. Sequencing was performed with immunoSEQ multiplex PCR; in TCRdb, only in-frame clones are kept and a portion is missing. The profile shows 90,000 to 120,000 clones, roughly nine tenths of them singletons. The source material was peripheral blood, sampled on day 0 of AZD1222 vaccination. The receptors shown here come from an adult in good health.

The chain is built from TRBV18 and TRBJ2-2; TRBD1 is a possible D gene (6 bases). This CDR3 has 16 residues. Germline loops: CDR1 KGHSH, CDR2 LQKENI. Trimming cost V 1 base and J 3 bases, with 12 bases left between them. In nucleotides, the CDR3 is TGTGCCAGCTCACCACAATCCAGGGGCGACACCGGGGAGCTGTTTTTT. Its protein product is CASSPQSRGDTGELFF.

This sequence joins TRBV10-3 and TRBJ2-5, with D perhaps matching TRBD1 (5 bases). Germline V gene lookup returns CDR1 ENHRY and CDR2 SYGVKD. This CDR3 is built from 12 residues. The V and J ends lost 3 bases and 5 bases respectively, with 7 bases between them. The CDR3 region has the DNA TGTGCCATCAGTGACAGGGTGGAGACCCAGTACTTC. Translating it yields CAISDRVETQYF.

This chain connects TRBV5-1 to TRBJ2-1, with a weak D call TRBD1 (6 bases). Germline values: CDR1 SGHRS, CDR2 YFSETQ. The CDR3 runs 18 residues. Trimming took 4 bases from V and 6 from J, leaving 26 bases between them. Here the CDR3 reads CASSTVVFGGPKSNEQFF. The DNA of the CDR3 is TGCGCCAGCAGCACGGTGGTCTTTGGGGGCCCGAAATCCAATGAGCAGTTCTTC.

The chain couples TRBV6-6 to TRBJ2-2, with a weak D call TRBD1 (6 bases). In germline, CDR1 is MNHNY, CDR2 SVGAGI (reference sequence). The CDR3 totals 15 residues. The V end was cut by 2 bases, the J end by 1 base, with 8 bases between. This CDR3 is CASSYADRNTGELFF. DNA of the CDR3: TGTGCCAGCAGTTACGCGGACAGGAACACCGGGGAGCTGTTTTTT.

The rearrangement joins TRBV19 to TRBJ1-3; D unresolved. The germline V and J ends were trimmed by 7 bases and 1 base, with 11 bases remaining between them. Germline V CDR1 and CDR2: LNHDA, SQIVND (reference sequence). This CDR3 spans 14 amino acids. CDR3 nucleotides: TGTGCCAGTACCCTCACGAGGTCTGGAAACACCATATATTTT. It is translated as CASTLTRSGNTIYF.